Presented here are 27 T cell receptor beta chains from one specimen sequenced in a study of T cell repertoires in cytomegalovirus infection. One entry per CDR3 protein results from TCRdb running MiXCR on the reads. Among fewer than 1,000,000 distinct CDR3 sequences, 31% were seen once, and the ten largest hold roughly an eighth. Their recognized antigens are unknown. The source was cultured CD8+ T cells from PBMCs, collected from culture after CMV antigen stimulation. The receptors were sampled from a human donor in good health (CMV status not recorded). Some clones in this sample may be carry-over from other donors' samples.

There are a few counts of this clonotype. The chain links TRBV7-3 to TRBJ2-5, with a tentative D call TRBD2 (6 bases). The CDR3 sequence is 17 residues long. Germline loops: CDR1 SGHTA, CDR2 FQGTGA. Between the trimmed V and J ends, which lost 4 bases and 5 bases, there was a span of 23 bases. The CDR3 sequence: CASSSRDSRSFKETQYF. The CDR3 DNA follows: TGTGCCAGCAGCTCGCGGGACTCTCGTTCCTTTAAGGAGACCCAGTACTTC.

This chain joins TRBV7-9 and TRBJ1-4; 7 bases map to TRBD1. Germline CDR1 and CDR2: SEHNR and FQNEAQ (reference sequence). Trimming removed 7 bases from V and 4 bases from J; junction bases left unmatched: 9. The CDR3 covers 15 residues. Here the CDR3 reads CASTSLRDSNEKLFF. CDR3 nucleotides: TGTGCCAGCACCTCATTACGGGACAGTAATGAAAAACTGTTTTTT. Based on the CDR3 plus reference TRBV7-9 and TRBJ1-4, the full variable domain is DTGVSQNPRHKITKRGQNVTFRCDPISEHNRLYWYRQTLGQGPEFLTYFQNEAQLEKSRLLSDRFSAERPKGSFSTLEIQRTEQGDSAMYLCASTSLRDSNEKLFFGSGTQLSVL.

CDR3 loop: CASSLPGQGGRTEAFF. Here the CDR3 DNA reads TGTGCCAGCAGTCTACCGGGACAGGGGGGAAGAACTGAAGCTTTCTTT. The chain combines TRBV27 with TRBJ1-1, with 11 bases identical to TRBD1. Trimming at V came to 5 bases and at J to 5 bases, leaving 10 bases not matched to a gene. The CDR3 runs 16 residues. CDR1 MNHEY and CDR2 SMNVEV come from the germline V gene (reference sequence).

This clonotype occurred a few times. This sequence joins TRBV6-5 and TRBJ1-4, with D possibly matching TRBD1 (5 bases). The J call may be incorrect, as the DNA end agrees better with TRBJ2-2. The CDR3 totals 14 residues. The V gene's germline CDR1 is MNHEY and CDR2 SVGAGI. The CDR3 nucleotides are TGTGCCAGCAGTTACTCGACCGACAGTTGGGAGCTGTTTTTT. Amino acids: CASSYSTDSWELFF.

This clonotype turned up a few times. V and J are TRBV6-6 and TRBJ2-3; 8 bases match TRBD2. The CDR3 has 15 amino acids. The V gene's germline CDR1 is MNHNY and CDR2 SVGAGI (reference sequence). Trimming removed 4 bases from V and 7 bases from J; junction bases left unmatched: 10. CDR3 amino acids: CASSWGRAGGYTQYF. CDR3 bases: TGTGCCAGCAGTTGGGGTAGGGCGGGGGGCTATACGCAGTATTTT.

The chain uses TRBV6-2 or TRBV6-3 and TRBJ1-5; maybe TRBD1 (5 bases). Per the germline V gene, CDR1 is MNHEY and CDR2 is SVGEGT. The CDR3 is 15 residues long. V lost 0 bases to trimming and J lost 2 bases, with 8 bases between them. The CDR3 DNA reads as TGTGCCAGCAGTTACTCTTTCAGGGGCAATCAGCCCCAGCATTTT. Translating it yields CASSYSFRGNQPQHF.

As to this clonotype: A much larger clone is a single base away; this may be a read error. The chain employs TRBV27 and TRBJ2-2; D not resolved. The CDR3 has 13 residues. CDR1 is MNHEY, CDR2 SMNVEV, per germline (reference sequence). Trimming took off 0 bases at V and 3 bases at J, with 2 bases between the two ends. DNA for the CDR3: TGTGCCAGCAGTTTATCGTACACCGGGGAGCTGTTTTTT. Its translation: CASSLSYTGELFF.

This clonotype was picked up a small number of times. The V gene is TRBV6-1, the J gene TRBJ2-7; the D is unclear. In germline, CDR1 is MNHNS, CDR2 SASEGT. The CDR3 has 13 amino acids. V was clipped by 6 bases and J by 3 bases, with 12 bases between them. CDR3 residues: CASSDWQNYEQYF. CDR3 sequence (DNA): TGTGCCAGCAGCGACTGGCAGAACTACGAGCAGTACTTC.

As DNA, the CDR3 is TGTGCCAGCAGCCGCCGGACAGGGGACTATGGCTACACCTTC. Translated: CASSRRTGDYGYTF. The rearrangement uses TRBV11-2 and TRBJ1-2, with 9 nucleotides matching TRBD1. The V gene's germline CDR1 is SGHAT and CDR2 FQNNGV. The CDR3 contains 14 residues. The V segment lost 5 bases and the J segment 3 bases; nucleotides outside the gene matches: 4.

Only a few counts were recorded for this clonotype. The chain uses TRBV13 and TRBJ1-2; 8 positions match TRBD1. Trimming took 5 bases from V and 2 from J; bases not matched to a gene: 4. Germline CDR1 is PRHDT and CDR2 is FYEKMQ (reference sequence). This CDR3 is built from 14 residues. CDR3 sequence (DNA): TGTGCCAGCAGCATTTGGACAGGGAACTATGGCTACACCTTC. Its protein is CASSIWTGNYGYTF.

This clonotype was seen more than once but under ten times. The V and J genes are TRBV4-1 and TRBJ1-1; D is unclear. Trimming removed 0 bases from V and 2 bases from J, with 10 bases in between. This CDR3 has 15 amino acids. Per germline, CDR1 MGHRA and CDR2 YSYEKL. The CDR3 bases are TGCGCCAGCAGCCAAGATGGGTCCGGAAACACTGAAGCTTTCTTT. This encodes CASSQDGSGNTEAFF.

The chain is built from TRBV7-6 and TRBJ2-1; D not resolved. From germline, CDR1 is SGHVS and CDR2 FNYEAQ. V was pared by 1 base and J by 4 bases, with 23 bases between. The CDR3 consists of 19 residues. CDR3 in amino acids: CASSLESSALRLLYNEQFF. CDR3 nucleotides: TGTGCCAGCAGCTTAGAGAGCTCTGCCCTCCGACTTTTATACAATGAGCAGTTCTTC.

The rearrangement links TRBV20-1 to TRBJ2-5; possible D gene TRBD1, 5 bases. Germline V CDR1 and CDR2: DFQATT, SNEGSKA (reference sequence). V dropped 6 bases and J dropped 2 bases, with 16 bases sitting between them. This CDR3 is built from 14 residues. The chain's CDR3 is CSALTWGSQETQYF. For the CDR3, the DNA is TGCAGTGCCCTGACATGGGGCTCTCAAGAGACCCAGTACTTC.

About this clonotype itself: The junction shows a germline mismatch at one end, possibly a read error. This chain joins TRBV6-5 and TRBJ2-3; D tentatively reads TRBD1 or TRBD2 (6 bases each). This CDR3 comprises 16 residues. The germline V gene has CDR1 MNHEY and CDR2 SVGAGI. The chain's CDR3 is CVSRKGWGAYTDTQYF. The CDR3 DNA follows: TGTGTCAGCAGGAAGGGATGGGGGGCGTACACAGATACGCAGTATTTT.

The V call is TRBV28, the J call TRBJ2-1; 14 bases align to TRBD2. CDR3 size: 20 residues. Germline V gene lookup returns CDR1 MDHEN and CDR2 SYDVKM. With V trimmed by 5 bases and J by 6 bases, 18 bases remained unmatched. For the CDR3, the DNA is TGTGCCAGCAGTGTCCCTTCTCCACTCATGACTAGCGGGGGGGTCAATGAGCAGTTCTTC. Protein: CASSVPSPLMTSGGVNEQFF.

This clonotype has just one count. The chain couples TRBV5-4 to TRBJ2-1; D possibly corresponds to TRBD1 (6 bases). The germline V and J ends were trimmed by 5 bases and 8 bases, with 11 bases remaining between them. This CDR3 is 12 amino acids long. CDR1 is SGHNT and CDR2 is YYREEE in the germline V gene (reference sequence). CDR3 sequence (DNA): TGTGCCAGCAGGGAACAGGGCGATGAGCAGTTCTTC. It is translated as CASREQGDEQFF.

The chain recombines TRBV6-6 with TRBJ1-1, with 8 bases aligning to TRBD1. V lost 4 bases to trimming and J lost 3 bases; unmatched junction nucleotides: 7. The CDR3 loop spans 15 amino acids. Germline V CDR1 and CDR2: MNHNY, SVGAGI (reference sequence). The CDR3 region has the DNA TGTGCCAGCAGTTCGCAGGACAGGGTAGACACTGAAGCTTTCTTT. Translation: CASSSQDRVDTEAFF.

The chain recombines TRBV7-9 with TRBJ2-2; a possible D gene is TRBD1 (7 bases). V was pared by 8 bases and J by 0 bases, with 25 bases between. The CDR3 has 19 residues. The germline gives CDR1 SEHNR, CDR2 FQNEAQ (reference sequence). CDR3 residues: CASPLGGQTGTANTGELFF. The CDR3 DNA reads as TGTGCCAGCCCATTAGGAGGGCAGACCGGGACAGCGAACACCGGGGAGCTGTTTTTT.

CDR3: CASSYSPRGLLYAPGNTEAFF. In nucleotides, the CDR3 is TGTGCCAGCAGTTACTCCCCCAGGGGGCTCCTATACGCACCGGGGAACACTGAAGCTTTCTTT. The chain joins TRBV6-5 to TRBJ1-1; 8 bases line up with TRBD1. V dropped 0 bases and J dropped 1; count of bases not matched to a gene: 19. The CDR3 runs to 21 residues. Germline CDR1 MNHEY, CDR2 SVGAGI.

CDR3 residues: CASRFEGEETQYF. The CDR3 nucleotides are TGTGCCAGCAGGTTCGAGGGGGAAGAGACCCAGTACTTC. The chain recombines TRBV7-9 with TRBJ2-5; TRBD1 might be the D (6 bases). The V end was cut by 6 bases, the J end by 3 bases, with 11 bases between. The CDR3 is 13 residues long. The germline V gene encodes CDR1 SEHNR and CDR2 FQNEAQ (reference sequence).

The V gene is TRBV7-4, the J gene TRBJ1-2, with TRBD1 matching 7 bases. The CDR3 totals 19 residues. Germline lookup yields CDR1 SGHVT and CDR2 SQSDAQ. Trimming at V came to 0 bases and at J to 0 bases, leaving 13 bases not matched to a gene. The CDR3: CASSLAVTGYSFTNYGYTF. Here the CDR3 DNA reads TGTGCCAGCAGCTTAGCGGTGACAGGGTATAGCTTCACTAACTATGGCTACACCTTC.

This clonotype was found a few times. This chain links TRBV2 with TRBJ2-7, with D possibly being TRBD1 or TRBD2 (5 bases each). Germline CDR1 reads SNHLY; CDR2 reads FYNNEI. The CDR3 spans 13 residues. The V and J ends lost 3 bases and 3 bases respectively, with 9 bases between them. CDR3 bases: TGTGCCAGCAGTGAGGGGCGGGTCTACGAGCAGTACTTC. Its protein product is CASSEGRVYEQYF. Variable domain in full (rest from reference TRBV2 and TRBJ2-7): EPEVTQTPSHQVTQMGQEVILRCVPISNHLYFYWYRQILGQKVEFLVSFYNNEISEKSEIFDDQFSVERPDGSNFTLKIRSTKLEDSAMYFCASSEGRVYEQYFGPGTRLTVT.

This clonotype was detected only a few times. V and J are TRBV12-3 or TRBV12-4 and TRBJ2-3; D might be TRBD2 (5 bases). The V end lost 6 bases, the J end lost 0 bases, and 13 bases lay between the germline ends. This CDR3 contains 15 residues. The CDR3 sequence is CASSHGRTSTDTQYF. The DNA for the CDR3 is TGTGCCAGCAGCCACGGACGGACTAGCACAGATACGCAGTATTTT.

The chain joins TRBV4-1 to TRBJ2-1; D not certain. Germline V gene data show CDR1 as MGHRA and CDR2 as YSYEKL. The length of the CDR3 is 14 residues. V was pared by 4 bases and J by 5 bases, with 12 bases between. CDR3: CASSPYLWDNEQFF. The DNA of the CDR3 is TGCGCCAGCAGCCCGTATCTATGGGACAATGAGCAGTTCTTC.

This chain joins TRBV3-1 and TRBJ2-1, with D tentatively TRBD1 (6 bases). Trimming removed 1 base at V and 8 bases at J, with 21 bases between. Germline V CDR1 and CDR2: LGHDT, YNNKEL (reference sequence). The CDR3 is 17 residues long. The CDR3 region is CASSQVHPVAGDHEQFF. In DNA form, the CDR3 reads TGTGCCAGCAGCCAAGTTCATCCCGTTGCAGGGGACCATGAGCAGTTCTTC.

This chain uses TRBV12-3 or TRBV12-4 with TRBJ1-4; D unclear. V gave up 3 bases and J gave up 8 bases, with 19 bases separating them. CDR3 length: 16 amino acids. The CDR3 is CASSFPAAGYGEKLFF. CDR3 sequence (DNA): TGTGCCAGCAGTTTCCCCGCCGCAGGCTATGGGGAAAAACTGTTTTTT.

The chain combines TRBV6-6 with TRBJ2-7, with D possibly being TRBD2 (6 bases). CDR3 length equals 15 residues. Germline CDR1 is MNHNY and CDR2 is SVGAGI (reference sequence). Trimming removed 7 bases at V and 0 bases at J, with 16 bases between. The CDR3 loop reads CASTLGGDASYEQYF. The DNA of the CDR3 is TGTGCCAGCACCTTAGGAGGGGATGCCTCCTACGAGCAGTACTTC.